Presented here are 5 T cell receptor beta chains from one specimen sequenced in a study of graft-versus-host responses after intestinal transplantation. Data came from immunoSEQ multiplex PCR; TCRdb stores just in-frame clones and leaves some out. Of 20,000 to 25,000 clones listed, around 43% were seen once; the top ten hold 1.5% to 2%. Responders that carried the CFSE label, some 200,000 of them, were plated with some 200,000 irradiated, violet-dye-labeled stimulator cells. The sample in question was alloreactive CD8+ T cells from a mixed lymphocyte reaction culture, obtained before intestinal transplant. Subset reported: CFSE-low proliferating T cells sorted from roughly six-day pre-transplant mixed lymphocyte reaction (GvH or HvG direction). These receptors were collected from a human patient who received an intestinal transplant.

The count of this clone is one. The chain links TRBV10-1 to TRBJ2-5; 10 positions match TRBD1. The trim removed 5 bases at V and 0 bases at J, leaving 12 bases unmatched. Per germline, CDR1 WNHNN and CDR2 SYGVQD (reference sequence). There are 18 residues in the CDR3. The CDR3 protein is CASSPVPGTGEYQETQYF. The CDR3 DNA reads TGCGCCAGCAGTCCTGTCCCGGGGACAGGGGAGTACCAAGAGACCCAGTACTTC.

This clone was detected only a few times. This chain joins TRBV6-5 and TRBJ2-7, with D possibly being TRBD1 or TRBD2 (7 bases each). The CDR3 is 13 amino acids. V dropped 4 bases and J dropped 7 bases, with 14 bases sitting between them. Germline lookup yields CDR1 MNHEY and CDR2 SVGAGI. The CDR3 DNA reads as TGTGCCAGCAGTTCAGGGGGGGCTGGGGAGCAGTACTTC. As protein: CASSSGGAGEQYF.

The V and J genes are TRBV6-5 and TRBJ2-5; D gene unclear. Germline lookup yields CDR1 MNHEY and CDR2 SVGAGI. This CDR3 contains 13 residues. V was clipped by 2 bases and J by 7 bases, with 11 bases between them. As DNA, the CDR3 is TGTGCCAGCAGTTACCCAACCTTAGGGACCCAGTACTTC. It translates to CASSYPTLGTQYF.

The chain couples TRBV6-5 to TRBJ2-7, with D hard to call. This CDR3 has 14 residues. Germline lookup yields CDR1 MNHEY and CDR2 SVGAGI. The CDR3, as DNA: TGTGTTTTTTTCAAGCAGAAGACGGCATACGAGCAGTACTTC. Amino acid sequence: CVFFKQKTAYEQYF.

This chain connects TRBV6-5 to TRBJ1-5, with TRBD1 matching over 8 bases. Germline lookup yields CDR1 MNHEY and CDR2 SVGAGI. The CDR3 is made up of 15 amino acids. Unmatched junction bases numbered 9, after V lost 7 bases and J lost 4 bases. CDR3 sequence: CASTKEDRVNQPQHF. CDR3 nucleotide sequence: TGTGCCAGCACTAAAGAGGACAGGGTGAATCAGCCCCAGCATTTT.